The 11 T cell receptor beta chains given below trace back to one sample, sequenced in a study of blood T cell repertoires in COVID-19. The assay was immunoSEQ multiplex PCR, and TCRdb's table has in-frame clones only and misses some. There are 100,000 to 150,000 clones in the sample; more than 60% occur only once, and under 2.5% lies in the top ten. The sample comprised peripheral blood. The receptors here all came from an older woman with acute or convalescent COVID-19.

The chain combines TRBV6-1 with TRBJ2-1, with 9 positions matching TRBD2. The CDR3 totals 17 residues. CDR1 is MNHNS, CDR2 SASEGT, per germline. The junction had 8 bases not matched to a gene; V was cut back by 3 bases and J by 2 bases. CDR3 residues: CASSEVWGTSPYNEQFF. CDR3 bases: TGTGCCAGCAGTGAGGTGTGGGGGACTAGCCCCTACAATGAGCAGTTCTTC.

The CDR3 DNA follows: TGTGCCAGTAGCGGGACAGCCGGATCCTACGAGCAGTACTTC. Protein: CASSGTAGSYEQYF. The gene calls are TRBV19 and TRBJ2-7, with TRBD1 matching 7 bases. The CDR3 length is 14 residues. V lost 6 bases to trimming and J lost 1 base; unmatched junction nucleotides: 6. Germline V gives CDR1 LNHDA, CDR2 SQIVND (reference sequence). The entire variable domain, with the rest obtained from reference TRBV19 and TRBJ2-7, is as follows: DGGITQSPKYLFRKEGQNVTLSCEQNLNHDAMYWYRQDPGQGLRLIYYSQIVNDFQKGDIAEGYSVSREKKESFPLTVTSAQKNPTAFYLCASSGTAGSYEQYFGPGTRLTVT.

This chain links TRBV5-4 with TRBJ1-5; D not certain. Deletions cut 4 bases from V and 3 bases from J, with 8 bases between. This CDR3 has 13 residues. Germline lookup yields CDR1 SGHNT and CDR2 YYREEE (reference sequence). The CDR3 nucleotides read TGTGCCAGCAGCCGAGACACCAATCAGCCCCAGCATTTT. This encodes CASSRDTNQPQHF.

The genes are TRBV6-4 and TRBJ2-7, with 7 positions matching TRBD1. Trimming took 2 bases from V and 1 from J; bases not matched to a gene: 11. This CDR3 comprises 17 residues. The germline gives CDR1 MRHNA, CDR2 SNTAGT. Here the CDR3 DNA reads TGTGCCAGCAGTGACCACCCGGGACAGATTCCATCCTACGAGCAGTACTTC. Translated: CASSDHPGQIPSYEQYF.

The V and J genes are TRBV27 and TRBJ2-7; D remains ambiguous. Germline loops: CDR1 MNHEY, CDR2 SMNVEV (reference sequence). The germline V and J ends were trimmed by 3 bases and 2 bases, with 14 bases remaining between them. This CDR3 has 15 amino acids. The CDR3 DNA reads TGTGCCAGCAGTTTTTCGCCTAGTTCCGCCTACGAGCAGTACTTC. This gives the protein CASSFSPSSAYEQYF.

The chain links TRBV6-5 to TRBJ1-1; D is unclear. Trimming took off 7 bases at V and 1 base at J, with 13 bases between the two ends. This CDR3 has 14 amino acids. Germline V lookup: CDR1 MNHEY, CDR2 SVGAGI. The CDR3 is CASTRHVGNTEAFF. CDR3 sequence (DNA): TGTGCCAGCACTCGACATGTCGGGAACACTGAAGCTTTCTTT.

This chain joins TRBV6-2 or TRBV6-3 and TRBJ2-5, with 11 bases fitting TRBD2. Germline V gives CDR1 MNHEY, CDR2 SVGEGT. This CDR3 is built from 12 residues. V was clipped by 6 bases and J by 13 bases; unmatched bases: 7. The CDR3 DNA reads as TGTGCCAGCAGCCCTACTAGCGGGGGAGCGTACTTC. This sequence encodes CASSPTSGGAYF.

The CDR3 reads CASSLGGSQGAGKNIQYF. The CDR3 DNA is TGTGCCAGCAGCTTGGGGGGGAGCCAGGGGGCCGGCAAAAACATTCAGTACTTC. The rearrangement uses TRBV5-8 and TRBJ2-4; 8 bases line up with TRBD1. J gave up 3 bases and V 0 bases, and 11 bases lay outside the gene matches. Germline V CDR1 and CDR2: SGHTS, YDEGEE. The CDR3 is made up of 18 amino acids.

V gene TRBV11-2 combines with J gene TRBJ2-3; 14 nucleotides align to TRBD2. Germline V CDR1 and CDR2: SGHAT, FQNNGV. The J segment lost 6 bases and the V segment lost 4 bases, leaving 9 bases of the junction unmatched. The CDR3 consists of 17 residues. This CDR3 reads CASSSRGLAGGRDTQYF. The DNA for the CDR3 is TGTGCCAGCAGCTCACGCGGACTAGCGGGAGGACGGGATACGCAGTATTTT.

The chain has TRBV10-1 and TRBJ2-3, with 11 bases lining up with TRBD2. The CDR3 runs 15 residues. Losses at the gene ends were 4 bases for V and 6 bases for J; bases not matched to a gene: 6. Germline CDR1 WNHNN, CDR2 SYGVQD (reference sequence). DNA for the CDR3: TGCGCCAGCAGTGTAACTAGCGGGGGCTCCGATACGCAGTATTTT. This sequence encodes CASSVTSGGSDTQYF.

This clone was observed a handful of times. This sequence joins TRBV11-2 and TRBJ2-3; possible D gene TRBD2, 5 bases. Germline-derived CDR1 and CDR2 are SGHAT and FQNNGV. This CDR3 contains 15 residues. V was pared by 3 bases and J by 2 bases, with 12 bases between. The CDR3 loop is CASSFLAQLTDTQYF. The DNA for the CDR3 is TGTGCCAGCAGCTTCTTAGCGCAGCTCACAGATACGCAGTATTTT.